This T cell receptor beta chain was found in a study of CD8+CD57+ T cells in acquired aplastic anemia. V was cut by 4 bases and J by 4 bases, with 11 bases left in between. Per the germline V gene, CDR1 is SGHTA and CDR2 is FQGNSA. The CDR3 contains 14 residues. Study results and limitations: Patients and controls shared 25 to 30 CD8+ CDR3 sequences, which appeared highly expressed in patients and within their immunodominant clones.

TCR beta VDJ combinations and CDR3 sequences were profiled from genomic DNA. Using its own MiXCR run on the reads, TCRdb lists one record per CDR3 protein. This table has approximately 98,000 distinct CDR3 sequences, approximately 48% appearing once. To note about this clonotype: Its antigen is not known.

The chain joins TRBV7-2 to TRBJ1-5; D call uncertain. The sample consisted of sorted CD4+, CD8+, or CD8+CD57+ T cells (not recorded which) from PBMCs. This clonotype originated in a human donor in good health, serving as a control. CDR3 DNA sequence: TGTGCCAGCAGCTCGGACGGACTTAATCAGCCCCAGCATTTT. Translation gives CASSSDGLNQPQHF.